The present entry profiles one TCR beta chain with its context. Its target is not known. Read sequence stops 3 residues before the CDR3 end, and the germline J gene provides the missing end. The data are from a study of T cells in women clearing cervical HPV infection. Profiled with immunoSEQ multiplex PCR; TCRdb holds only in-frame clones, not every one. The sample data list fewer than 30,000 clones. Study outcomes and limitations: Repertoire richness, not evenness, was significantly elevated in CIN3+ cases versus controls.

The CDR3 runs to 16 residues. Germline CDR1 MGHRA, CDR2 YSYEKL. V was pared by 2 bases and J by 8 bases, with 9 bases of the junction left unmatched. The clonotype originates from a woman between 18 and 69 years old with a cervical HPV16 infection that either progressed to CIN3+ or cleared (not recorded which). The chain is built from TRBV4-1 and TRBJ2-4; 10 bases align to TRBD2. Material for sequencing was blood buffy coat. CDR3 DNA, as far as it was read: TGCGCCAGCAGCCAACTCGGCGCTAGCGGGAGAGACATT. Protein: CASSQLGASGRDI. In full, the CDR3 is CASSQLGASGRDIQYF.